Below are 27 T cell receptor beta chains sequenced from a single sample in a study of cytomegalovirus exposure and HLA in healthy donors. The table came from immunoSEQ multiplex PCR; TCRdb's copy has only in-frame clones and leaves some out. The sample has over 150,000 clones, approximately 81% seen once. The sequencing sample was made of PBMCs. These receptor sequences come from a man younger than 35 in good health and CMV-seropositive.

V usage is TRBV2 and J usage is TRBJ1-5, with 7 positions matching TRBD1. V was pared by 4 bases and J by 4 bases, with 1 base of the junction left unmatched. Per the germline V gene, CDR1 is SNHLY and CDR2 is FYNNEI. This CDR3 has 13 amino acids. The CDR3 loop reads CASSGGQNQPQHF. The CDR3 coding sequence is TGTGCCAGCAGTGGGGGACAGAATCAGCCCCAGCATTTT. Looking up the rest from reference TRBV2 and TRBJ1-5 gives the full variable domain: EPEVTQTPSHQVTQMGQEVILRCVPISNHLYFYWYRQILGQKVEFLVSFYNNEISEKSEIFDDQFSVERPDGSNFTLKIRSTKLEDSAMYFCASSGGQNQPQHFGDGTRLSIL.

The genes are TRBV18 and TRBJ1-5; weak D call: TRBD1 (6 bases). Trimming removed 0 bases at V and 2 bases at J, with 14 bases between. The CDR3 totals 17 residues. The germline V gene encodes CDR1 KGHSH and CDR2 LQKENI. The CDR3 sequence is CASSPPGAAGGNQPQHF. The DNA of the CDR3 is TGTGCCAGCTCACCACCGGGGGCGGCAGGGGGCAATCAGCCCCAGCATTTT.

The chain couples TRBV2 to TRBJ1-2; 8 positions agree with TRBD1. The CDR3 covers 12 residues. Germline V lookup: CDR1 SNHLY, CDR2 FYNNEI. V gave up 6 bases and J gave up 6 bases; unmatched junction bases: 3. The CDR3 protein is CASSLTGDGYTF. CDR3 in DNA: TGTGCCAGCAGCCTGACAGGGGATGGCTACACCTTC. The full variable domain, its missing parts supplied by reference TRBV2 and TRBJ1-2, is EPEVTQTPSHQVTQMGQEVILRCVPISNHLYFYWYRQILGQKVEFLVSFYNNEISEKSEIFDDQFSVERPDGSNFTLKIRSTKLEDSAMYFCASSLTGDGYTFGSGTRLTVV.

The chain is built from TRBV5-4 and TRBJ1-1; 7 nucleotides agree with TRBD1. The V gene end was trimmed by 0 bases and the J gene end by 6 bases; junction bases not matched to a gene: 8. Germline values: CDR1 SGHNT, CDR2 YYREEE (reference sequence). This CDR3 contains 15 residues. CDR3 loop: CASSLGAGGTSEAFF. Written as DNA, the CDR3 is TGTGCCAGCAGCTTGGGGGCAGGGGGAACGTCTGAAGCTTTCTTT.

This clone was counted a few times. The chain is built from TRBV13 and TRBJ2-1; possibly TRBD2 for D (6 bases). Germline CDR1 and CDR2: PRHDT and FYEKMQ (reference sequence). Trimming left V 2 bases short and J 4 bases short, with 15 bases between. The CDR3 totals 16 residues. The CDR3 nucleotides read TGTGCCAGCAGCTTAACGGGAGCTACCTTGTACAATGAGCAGTTCTTC. Translating gives CASSLTGATLYNEQFF.

The V gene is TRBV5-1, the J gene TRBJ2-3, with D unclear. CDR1 SGHRS and CDR2 YFSETQ come from the germline V gene. Trimming left V 4 bases short and J 6 bases short, with 6 bases between. The CDR3 totals 11 residues. CDR3 residues: CASSAQDTQYF. Here the CDR3 DNA reads TGCGCCAGCAGCGCCCAGGATACGCAGTATTTT.

DNA of the CDR3: TGTGCCAGCAGTGCCCTTCGGGGGGCGTCCTACGAGCAGTACTTC. Protein product: CASSALRGASYEQYF. This rearrangement joins TRBV2 to TRBJ2-7; TRBD2 might be the D (7 bases). CDR3 length equals 15 residues. The V gene lost 4 bases and the J gene lost 1 base, with 14 bases spanning the gap. From germline, CDR1 is SNHLY and CDR2 FYNNEI. Filled out from reference TRBV2 and TRBJ2-7, the complete variable domain reads EPEVTQTPSHQVTQMGQEVILRCVPISNHLYFYWYRQILGQKVEFLVSFYNNEISEKSEIFDDQFSVERPDGSNFTLKIRSTKLEDSAMYFCASSALRGASYEQYFGPGTRLTVT.

This chain uses TRBV2 with TRBJ2-5, with TRBD2 identical over 8 bases. The CDR3 loop spans 14 amino acids. Germline V gene sequence: CDR1 SNHLY, CDR2 FYNNEI. J lost 6 bases, V lost 8 bases, and 11 bases had no gene match. The CDR3 DNA follows: TGTGCCAGCCAAGCTCGGGGGGGCCGAAAGACCCAGTACTTC. Its translation: CASQARGGRKTQYF. The variable domain in full, with the rest retrieved from reference TRBV2 and TRBJ2-5, is EPEVTQTPSHQVTQMGQEVILRCVPISNHLYFYWYRQILGQKVEFLVSFYNNEISEKSEIFDDQFSVERPDGSNFTLKIRSTKLEDSAMYFCASQARGGRKTQYFGPGTRLLVL.

Only a few counts were recorded for this clone. This chain joins TRBV5-4 and TRBJ1-1; tentative D call: TRBD1 (5 bases). This CDR3 has 14 residues. CDR1 and CDR2 (germline): SGHNT, YYREEE (reference sequence). Between the trimmed V and J ends, which lost 1 base and 1 base, there was a span of 8 bases. Here the CDR3 reads CASSLIGGNTEAFF. The CDR3 DNA reads as TGTGCCAGCAGCTTGATCGGGGGGAACACTGAAGCTTTCTTT. The full variable domain, with the rest looked up from reference TRBV5-4 and TRBJ1-1, is ETGVTQSPTHLIKTRGQQVTLRCSSQSGHNTVSWYQQALGQGPQFIFQYYREEENGRGNFPPRFSGLQFPNYSSELNVNALELDDSALYLCASSLIGGNTEAFFGQGTRLTVV.

The chain couples TRBV29-1 to TRBJ2-3; 15 bases agree with TRBD2. The CDR3 has 14 residues. Germline trimming cut 6 bases from V and 4 bases from J; bases unmatched to any gene: 2. Germline CDR1 SQVTM, CDR2 ANQGSEA. The CDR3 coding sequence is TGCAGCGTGAGGACTAGCGGGAGGGCAGATACGCAGTATTTT. Translated, it gives CSVRTSGRADTQYF.

The rearrangement links TRBV7-3 to TRBJ1-2; D remains ambiguous. The germline gives CDR1 SGHTA, CDR2 FQGTGA. This CDR3 comprises 15 residues. Trimming took 0 bases from V and 4 from J, leaving 12 bases between them. CDR3 in amino acids: CASSLTGVGSYGYTF. The CDR3 DNA reads TGTGCCAGCAGCTTAACGGGAGTAGGCAGCTATGGCTACACCTTC.

This clone was recorded once. The V gene is TRBV9, the J gene TRBJ2-1; TRBD2 is a possible D gene (7 bases). This CDR3 has 15 amino acids. From germline, CDR1 is SGDLS and CDR2 YYNGEE. V was shortened by 4 bases and J by 8 bases, with 19 bases between the two germline ends. The chain's CDR3 is CASSPFGEGGDEQFF. CDR3 bases: TGTGCCAGCAGCCCATTTGGTGAGGGGGGGGATGAGCAGTTCTTC.

The chain recombines TRBV4-1 with TRBJ2-3, with 8 bases lining up with TRBD1. Germline lookup yields CDR1 MGHRA and CDR2 YSYEKL. The CDR3 extends over 14 amino acids. The V and J ends lost 6 bases and 2 bases, in that order; junction bases with no gene match: 4. DNA of the CDR3: TGCGCCAGCAGTCCAGGGGGCCTCACAGATACGCAGTATTTT. This codes for CASSPGGLTDTQYF.

V usage is TRBV5-1 and J usage is TRBJ1-2; 8 nucleotides match TRBD1. The CDR3 extends over 14 amino acids. CDR1 is SGHRS and CDR2 is YFSETQ in the germline V gene. V lost 0 bases and J lost 6; bases outside the gene matches: 4. The CDR3 DNA follows: TGCGCCAGCAGCTTGGCCGCGACAGGGGATGGCTACACCTTC. This gives the protein CASSLAATGDGYTF.

The rearrangement uses TRBV4-1 and TRBJ2-7; D uncertain. Per the germline V gene, CDR1 is MGHRA and CDR2 is YSYEKL. The V end was cut by 1 base, the J end by 0 bases, with 13 bases between. The length of the CDR3 is 16 residues. CDR3 residues: CASSQVMASSSYEQYF. The CDR3 nucleotides are TGCGCCAGCAGCCAAGTGATGGCAAGTTCCTCCTACGAGCAGTACTTC.

The chain is built from TRBV30 and TRBJ2-7; 8 bases match TRBD2. After removal of 5 bases from V and 7 bases from J, the junction contained 10 bases not matched to a gene. The germline CDR1 and CDR2 sequences are GTSNPN and SVGIG (reference sequence). The CDR3 has 13 amino acids. The CDR3 DNA sequence: TGTGCCTGGGACCCGATAGCGGGGAGTGAGCAGTACTTC. Translated: CAWDPIAGSEQYF.

This chain joins TRBV5-1 and TRBJ2-7, with 7 nucleotides matching TRBD1. In germline, CDR1 is SGHRS, CDR2 YFSETQ. This CDR3 spans 21 amino acids. Trimming took 3 bases from V and 0 from J; bases not matched to a gene: 24. CDR3 loop: CASSSGADRDRVFLSSYEQYF. For the CDR3, the DNA is TGCGCCAGCAGCTCTGGAGCCGACCGAGACAGGGTATTCTTAAGCTCCTACGAGCAGTACTTC.

This clone was detected only a few times. The chain combines TRBV28 with TRBJ2-1; the match to TRBD2 covers 8 bases. Germline lookup yields CDR1 MDHEN and CDR2 SYDVKM. Losses at the gene ends were 6 bases for V and 6 bases for J; bases not matched to a gene: 10. The CDR3 contains 15 residues. The CDR3 DNA reads as TGTGCCAGCAGCGACTCGAGGAGCGGGAGCAATGAGCAGTTCTTC. Its translation: CASSDSRSGSNEQFF.

This clone showed up just a few times. This chain links TRBV2 with TRBJ1-5; D call uncertain. The V gene's germline CDR1 is SNHLY and CDR2 FYNNEI. The length of the CDR3 is 13 residues. The germline V and J ends were trimmed by 3 bases and 3 bases, with 6 bases remaining between them. For the CDR3, the DNA is TGTGCCAGCAGTGAGAGCTCCAATCAGCCCCAGCATTTT. Its protein is CASSESSNQPQHF. The variable domain in full, with the rest retrieved from reference TRBV2 and TRBJ1-5, is EPEVTQTPSHQVTQMGQEVILRCVPISNHLYFYWYRQILGQKVEFLVSFYNNEISEKSEIFDDQFSVERPDGSNFTLKIRSTKLEDSAMYFCASSESSNQPQHFGDGTRLSIL.

This chain links TRBV28 with TRBJ1-2; no reliable D call. Germline assignment: CDR1 MDHEN and CDR2 SYDVKM. With 9 bases removed from V and 5 bases from J, the gap between germline ends came to 16 bases. This CDR3 contains 13 residues. The CDR3 protein is CASTLRRFYGYTF. The CDR3, as DNA: TGTGCCAGTACGCTCAGGCGCTTTTATGGCTACACCTTC.

This chain connects TRBV4-1 to TRBJ2-3; the D is unclear. Trimming took 1 base from V and 6 from J, leaving 5 bases between them. Germline V CDR1 and CDR2: MGHRA, YSYEKL. The CDR3 runs to 12 residues. In DNA form, the CDR3 reads TGCGCCAGCAGCCAAGTCAGGGATACGCAGTATTTT. It codes for CASSQVRDTQYF.

This clone was seen a single time. V usage is TRBV4-1 and J usage is TRBJ1-4; D possibly corresponds to TRBD1 (5 bases). CDR1 and CDR2 from the germline V gene are MGHRA and YSYEKL. Trimming cost V 3 bases and J 7 bases, with 18 bases left between them. CDR3 length: 16 residues. The DNA for the CDR3 is TGCGCCAGCAGCCAGTCTCAGACAGAAAGTTCTGAAAAACTGTTTTTT. It is translated as CASSQSQTESSEKLFF.

The chain couples TRBV6-1 to TRBJ2-3; 10 bases are shared with TRBD2. With 2 bases clipped from V and 3 bases from J, the junction kept 2 bases outside the gene matches. The CDR3 runs 15 residues. CDR1 and CDR2 (germline): MNHNS, SASEGT. The CDR3 here is CASSELAGVTDTQYF. CDR3 sequence (DNA): TGTGCCAGCAGTGAACTAGCGGGAGTTACAGATACGCAGTATTTT.

The V and J genes are TRBV7-9 and TRBJ2-5; 7 bases match TRBD2. V was clipped by 5 bases and J by 2 bases; unmatched bases: 8. Germline V lookup: CDR1 SEHNR, CDR2 FQNEAQ (reference sequence). This CDR3 spans 15 amino acids. CDR3 region: CASSPRDYRQETQYF. DNA of the CDR3: TGTGCCAGCAGCCCCCGGGACTACAGACAAGAGACCCAGTACTTC.

The chain is built from TRBV5-1 and TRBJ2-5; 10 bases are shared with TRBD1. CDR1 is SGHRS and CDR2 is YFSETQ in the germline V gene. V was clipped by 6 bases and J by 7 bases; unmatched bases: 12. There are 15 residues in the CDR3. CDR3 region: CASTDRGRPEGTQYF. CDR3 nucleotide sequence: TGCGCCAGCACTGACAGGGGGCGGCCAGAGGGGACCCAGTACTTC.

The chain links TRBV28 to TRBJ2-5, with 8 bases identical to TRBD1. CDR1 is MDHEN, CDR2 SYDVKM, per germline. V shed 3 bases, J shed 1 base, and the junction held 13 bases outside the gene matches. This CDR3 is 18 amino acids long. The CDR3 here is CASSFLPPGTGLQETQYF. The CDR3 DNA reads TGTGCCAGCAGTTTTCTACCTCCCGGGACAGGACTCCAAGAGACCCAGTACTTC.

This clone was seen a single time. V gene TRBV28 combines with J gene TRBJ1-2; 8 nucleotides align to TRBD1. CDR1 MDHEN and CDR2 SYDVKM come from the germline V gene. The CDR3 runs to 12 residues. The V gene end was trimmed by 8 bases and the J gene end by 8 bases; junction bases not matched to a gene: 7. The CDR3 coding sequence is TGTGCCAGCCGGACAGGGACCTACGGCTACACCTTC. Its protein product is CASRTGTYGYTF.